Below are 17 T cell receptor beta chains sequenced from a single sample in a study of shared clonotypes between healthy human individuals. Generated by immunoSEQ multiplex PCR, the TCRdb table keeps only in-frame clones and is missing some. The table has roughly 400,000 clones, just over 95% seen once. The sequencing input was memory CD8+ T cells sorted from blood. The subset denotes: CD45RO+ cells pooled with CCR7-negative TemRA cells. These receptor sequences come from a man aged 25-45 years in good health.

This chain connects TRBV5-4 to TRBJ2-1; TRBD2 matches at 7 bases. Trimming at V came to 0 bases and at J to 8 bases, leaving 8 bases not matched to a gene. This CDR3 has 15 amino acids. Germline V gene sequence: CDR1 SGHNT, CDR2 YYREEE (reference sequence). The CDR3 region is CASSLGRERAHEQFF. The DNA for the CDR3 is TGTGCCAGCAGCTTGGGGCGGGAGCGGGCACATGAGCAGTTCTTC.

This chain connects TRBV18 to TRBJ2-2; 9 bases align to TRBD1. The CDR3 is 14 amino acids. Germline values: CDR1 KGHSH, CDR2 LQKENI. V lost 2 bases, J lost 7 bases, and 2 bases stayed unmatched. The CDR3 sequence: CASSPRDRDGELFF. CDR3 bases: TGTGCCAGCTCACCAAGGGACAGGGACGGGGAGCTGTTTTTT.

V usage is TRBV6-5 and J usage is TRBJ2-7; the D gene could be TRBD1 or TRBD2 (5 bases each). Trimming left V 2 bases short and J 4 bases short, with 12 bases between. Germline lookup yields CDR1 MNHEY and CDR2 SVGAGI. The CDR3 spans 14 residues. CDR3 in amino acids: CASSYGGGGYEQYF. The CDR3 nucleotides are TGTGCCAGCAGTTACGGGGGTGGGGGATACGAGCAGTACTTC.

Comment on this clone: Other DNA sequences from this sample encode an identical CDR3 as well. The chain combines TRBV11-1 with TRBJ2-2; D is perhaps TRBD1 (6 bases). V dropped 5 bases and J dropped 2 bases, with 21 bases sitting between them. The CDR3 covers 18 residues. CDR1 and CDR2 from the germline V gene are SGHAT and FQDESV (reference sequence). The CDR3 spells CASSHRPPGHGNTGELFF. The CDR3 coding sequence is TGTGCCAGCAGCCACAGACCCCCGGGACACGGAAACACCGGGGAGCTGTTTTTT.

The CDR3 DNA sequence: TGTGCCAGCGGGCTAGCGGGGGGATACGAGCAGTACTTC. It translates to CASGLAGGYEQYF. The chain links TRBV7-6 to TRBJ2-7; 11 bases agree with TRBD2. CDR1 is SGHVS and CDR2 is FNYEAQ in the germline V gene. The CDR3 consists of 13 residues. Trimming removed 8 bases from V and 4 bases from J; junction bases left unmatched: 4.

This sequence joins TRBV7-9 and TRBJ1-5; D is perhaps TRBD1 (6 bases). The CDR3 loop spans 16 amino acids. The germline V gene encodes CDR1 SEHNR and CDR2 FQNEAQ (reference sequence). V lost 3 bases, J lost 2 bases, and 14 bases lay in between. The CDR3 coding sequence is TGTGCCAGCAGCTTCTGGGGGGGCGATGGCAATCAGCCCCAGCATTTT. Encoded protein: CASSFWGGDGNQPQHF.

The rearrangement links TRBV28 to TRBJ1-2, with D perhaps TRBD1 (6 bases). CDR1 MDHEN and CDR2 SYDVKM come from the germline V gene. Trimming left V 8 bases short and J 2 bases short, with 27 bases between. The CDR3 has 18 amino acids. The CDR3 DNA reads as TGTGCCAGCGTAACGTACTCCCAGGGGACCCTAAGGAACTATGGCTACACCTTC. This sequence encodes CASVTYSQGTLRNYGYTF.

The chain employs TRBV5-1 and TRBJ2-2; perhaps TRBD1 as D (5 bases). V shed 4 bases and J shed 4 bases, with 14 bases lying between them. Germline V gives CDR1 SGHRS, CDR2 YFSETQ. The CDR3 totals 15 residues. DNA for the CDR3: TGCGCCAGCAGCCTAAGGTCCAGGGCCACCGGGGAGCTGTTTTTT. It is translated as CASSLRSRATGELFF.

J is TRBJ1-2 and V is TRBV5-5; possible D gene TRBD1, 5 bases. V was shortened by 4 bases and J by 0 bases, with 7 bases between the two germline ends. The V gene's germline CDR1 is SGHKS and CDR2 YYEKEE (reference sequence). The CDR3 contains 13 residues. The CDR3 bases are TGTGCCAGCAGCCGGACAACTAACTATGGCTACACCTTC. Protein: CASSRTTNYGYTF.

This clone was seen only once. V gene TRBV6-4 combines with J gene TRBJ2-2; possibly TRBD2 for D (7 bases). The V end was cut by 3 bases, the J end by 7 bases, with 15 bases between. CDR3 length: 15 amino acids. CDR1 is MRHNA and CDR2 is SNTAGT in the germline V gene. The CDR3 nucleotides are TGTGCCAGCAGTGAACAGGGCGGGAGTCACGGGGAGCTGTTTTTT. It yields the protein CASSEQGGSHGELFF.

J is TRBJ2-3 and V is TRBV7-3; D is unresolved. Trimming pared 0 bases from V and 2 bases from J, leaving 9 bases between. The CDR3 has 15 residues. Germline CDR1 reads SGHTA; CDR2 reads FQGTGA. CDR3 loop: CASSLTIRNTDTQYF. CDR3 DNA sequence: TGTGCCAGCAGCTTAACGATACGGAACACAGATACGCAGTATTTT.

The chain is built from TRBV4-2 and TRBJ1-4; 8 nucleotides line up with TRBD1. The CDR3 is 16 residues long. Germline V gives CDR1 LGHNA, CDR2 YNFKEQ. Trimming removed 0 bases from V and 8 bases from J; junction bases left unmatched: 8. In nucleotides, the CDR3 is TGTGCCAGCAGCCAAGAGGGGTCCAGGGGGCTCGAAAAACTGTTTTTT. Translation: CASSQEGSRGLEKLFF.

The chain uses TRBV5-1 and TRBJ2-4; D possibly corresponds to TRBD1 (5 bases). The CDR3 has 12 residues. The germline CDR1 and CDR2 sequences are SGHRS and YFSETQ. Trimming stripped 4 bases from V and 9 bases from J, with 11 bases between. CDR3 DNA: TGCGCCAGCAGCCTAGGGGTCGGCATTCAGTACTTC. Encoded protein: CASSLGVGIQYF.

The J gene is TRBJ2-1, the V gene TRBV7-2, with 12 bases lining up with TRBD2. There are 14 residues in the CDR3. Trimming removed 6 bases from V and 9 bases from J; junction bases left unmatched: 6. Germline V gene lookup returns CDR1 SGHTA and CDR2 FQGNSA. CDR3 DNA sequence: TGTGCCAGCAGAGAACTAGCGGGAGGCGGTGAGCAGTTCTTC. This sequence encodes CASRELAGGGEQFF.

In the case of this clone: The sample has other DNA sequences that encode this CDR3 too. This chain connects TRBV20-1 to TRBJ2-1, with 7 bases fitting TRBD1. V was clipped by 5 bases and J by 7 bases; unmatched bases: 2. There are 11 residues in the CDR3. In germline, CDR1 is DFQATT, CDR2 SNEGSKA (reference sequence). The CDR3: CSARQGNEQFF. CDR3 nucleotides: TGCAGTGCTCGACAGGGTAATGAGCAGTTCTTC.

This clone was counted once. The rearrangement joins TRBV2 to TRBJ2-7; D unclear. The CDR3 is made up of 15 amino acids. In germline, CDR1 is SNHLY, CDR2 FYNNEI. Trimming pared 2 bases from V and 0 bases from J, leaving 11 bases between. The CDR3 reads CASSEPDLHSYEQYF. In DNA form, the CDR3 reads TGTGCCAGCAGTGAACCCGACCTACACTCCTACGAGCAGTACTTC.

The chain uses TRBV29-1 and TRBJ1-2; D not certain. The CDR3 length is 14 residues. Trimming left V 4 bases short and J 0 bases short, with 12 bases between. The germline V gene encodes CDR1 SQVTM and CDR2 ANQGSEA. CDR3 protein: CSVVPLRANYGYTF. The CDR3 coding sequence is TGCAGCGTTGTACCGCTCCGTGCTAACTATGGCTACACCTTC.